The rows below give T cell receptor beta chains drawn from one sample of a study of human T cells and chemical hapten exposure. TCRdb ran MiXCR on the RACE reads and lists one entry per CDR3 protein. The table has about 130,000 distinct CDR3 sequences, approximately 10% seen once. Sequenced sample: whole blood. The receptors derive from a male donor in good health. Some clones in this sample may be carry-over from other donors' samples. Both conserved end residues are trimmed from each CDR3.

cdr3_length	v_call	j_call	cdr3_aa
13	TRBV2	TRBJ1-6	ASKRQGGLNSPLH
12	TRBV12-3/TRBV12-4	TRBJ1-2	ASSHSDRADGYT
17	TRBV5-1	TRBJ1-2	ASSLRSPHLTGTDYGYT
12	TRBV12-3/TRBV12-4	TRBJ2-7	ASSRQVEGGEQY
12	TRBV14	TRBJ1-3	ASSRDSSGNTIY
12	TRBV2	TRBJ1-4	ASNAGTTNEKLF
14	TRBV6-5	TRBJ2-3	ASSLTGLASTDTQY
15	TRBV12-3/TRBV12-4	TRBJ1-2	ASSYVLGRVLRYGYT
13	TRBV3-1	TRBJ2-2	ASSPLAGNTGELF
9	TRBV20-1	TRBJ2-1	SARGFSEQF
10	TRBV18	TRBJ1-1	ASSPPGAEAF
11	TRBV2	TRBJ1-2	ASSEDRDYGYT
14	TRBV7-8	TRBJ2-3	ASSLKKDRPTDTQY
12	TRBV7-9	TRBJ2-1	ASSPPAVNNEQF
12	TRBV27	TRBJ2-5	ASSALDSKETQY
12	TRBV7-2	TRBJ1-1	ASSSGQGSTEAF
12	TRBV20-1	TRBJ2-7	SATQLAGPYEQY
13	TRBV7-9	TRBJ2-7	ASSSREGPTYEQY
15	TRBV14	TRBJ2-2	ASSRETGWWSTGELF
13	TRBV7-6	TRBJ2-5	ASSLGGTEQETQY
12	TRBV20-1	TRBJ2-6	SATDSSGANVLT
13	TRBV12-3/TRBV12-4	TRBJ1-2	ASSSGTRGGYGYT
15	TRBV7-3	TRBJ1-6	ASSLVGQSSYNSPLH
11	TRBV20-1	TRBJ2-2	SARVVNTGELF
13	TRBV18	TRBJ1-1	ASSPDRFFATEAF
16	TRBV20-1	TRBJ2-1	SASPLAGGRSSYNEQF
12	TRBV29-1	TRBJ2-1	SANRDPGYNEQF
13	TRBV6-1	TRBJ1-5	ASSGTGPSNQPQH
11	TRBV9	TRBJ1-6	ASSVNPNSPLH
14	TRBV4-2	TRBJ1-5	ASSQEGGTVDQPQH
12	TRBV6-5	TRBJ2-1	ASGAGGQGNEQF
13	TRBV25-1	TRBJ2-3	ASSEGGQSTDTQY
13	TRBV2	TRBJ2-7	ASFKGLGGPYEQY
17	TRBV6-1	TRBJ2-1	ASSDSRLIGASGRNEQF
9	TRBV12-3/TRBV12-4	TRBJ2-3	ASRDTDTQY
11	TRBV12-3/TRBV12-4	TRBJ2-7	ASSFRGGGEQY
12	TRBV29-1	TRBJ2-1	SVSRDRTYNEQL
14	TRBV7-2	TRBJ1-5	ASSPSWTTSNQPQH
13	TRBV12-3/TRBV12-4	TRBJ2-7	ASSSKSWSSYEQY
11	TRBV6-5	TRBJ1-2	ASSPTYSYGYT
13	TRBV6-5	TRBJ2-2	ASSYSPRDTGELF
14	TRBV11-2	TRBJ1-5	ASSLEGGRDNQPQH
13	TRBV4-3	TRBJ1-2	ASSQVAGDFYGYT
14	TRBV19	TRBJ2-1	ASSIARTGGGNEQF
12	TRBV29-1	TRBJ2-7	SVFSGTAAYEQY
13	TRBV5-1	TRBJ2-1	ASSMGQGGRNEQF
13	TRBV29-1	TRBJ1-6	SVRDDSSYNSPLH
13	TRBV11-2	TRBJ1-1	ASNSRGWANTEAF
12	TRBV20-1	TRBJ1-5	SASSTGSDQPQH
14	TRBV5-6	TRBJ1-6	ASSLMKGRTNSPLH
13	TRBV11-2	TRBJ1-5	ASSLYGGTDQPQH
12	TRBV3-1	TRBJ1-1	ASSQDQGAPEAF
13	TRBV7-9	TRBJ1-5	ASSLGGNSNQPQH